The 22 T cell receptor beta chains given below trace back to one sample, sequenced in a study of blood T cell repertoires in COVID-19. Libraries were prepared by immunoSEQ multiplex PCR; TCRdb keeps only in-frame clonotypes and omits some of them. The sample lists over 130,000 clones, more than 65% occurring once. The sample was peripheral blood. All receptors derive from a woman aged 55-70 years with acute or convalescent COVID-19.

In DNA form, the CDR3 reads TGTGCCAGCAGTGCGACTAGCGGGAGTCGGGCCTCCTACGAGCAGTACTTC. Amino acid sequence: CASSATSGSRASYEQYF. The chain joins TRBV25-1 to TRBJ2-7, with 12 bases lining up with TRBD2. In germline, CDR1 is MGHDK, CDR2 SYGVNS. With V trimmed by 4 bases and J by 0 bases, 7 bases remained unmatched. The CDR3 has 17 residues.

The chain employs TRBV19 and TRBJ1-3; D is possibly TRBD1 (5 bases). Germline-derived CDR1 and CDR2 are LNHDA and SQIVND (reference sequence). CDR3 length equals 15 residues. The germline V and J ends were trimmed by 8 bases and 0 bases, with 14 bases remaining between them. The CDR3, as DNA: TGTGCCAGTCAGGACACCCTTACCTCTGGAAACACCATATATTTT. The encoded protein is CASQDTLTSGNTIYF.

This chain connects TRBV20-1 to TRBJ1-2, with D maybe TRBD1 (5 bases). The V end lost 6 bases, the J end lost 8 bases, and 13 bases lay between the germline ends. The CDR3 consists of 11 residues. Looked up from germline, CDR1 is DFQATT and CDR2 is SNEGSKA (reference sequence). The CDR3: CSALDRGGYTF. The CDR3 DNA reads TGCAGTGCCCTAGATAGGGGCGGCTACACCTTC.

A few counts support this clone. The chain couples TRBV4-1 to TRBJ1-1, with 8 bases identical to TRBD1. Germline lookup yields CDR1 MGHRA and CDR2 YSYEKL. V lost 2 bases, J lost 1 base, and 12 bases stayed unmatched. This CDR3 is 18 amino acids long. In nucleotides, the CDR3 is TGCGCCAGCAGCCAAAGCCAGGGGGCTAATATGCGGAACACTGAAGCTTTCTTT. It encodes CASSQSQGANMRNTEAFF.

This clone showed up just once. The V gene is TRBV19, the J gene TRBJ2-7; 7 nucleotides line up with TRBD2. The V segment lost 10 bases and the J segment 4 bases; nucleotides outside the gene matches: 7. Germline loops: CDR1 LNHDA, CDR2 SQIVND (reference sequence). There are 12 residues in the CDR3. The chain's CDR3 is CATRTGRYEQYF. The CDR3 DNA is TGTGCCACCAGGACCGGGAGGTACGAGCAGTACTTC.

The J gene is TRBJ2-2, the V gene TRBV19; D might be TRBD1 (5 bases). The CDR3 is made up of 14 amino acids. The germline V gene has CDR1 LNHDA and CDR2 SQIVND (reference sequence). The V gene lost 4 bases and the J gene lost 0 bases, with 6 bases spanning the gap. The CDR3: CASSRQTNTGELFF. CDR3 nucleotides: TGTGCCAGTAGTAGACAGACGAACACCGGGGAGCTGTTTTTT.

This clone was counted a single time. This chain uses TRBV9 with TRBJ2-7; tentatively, D is TRBD2 (5 bases). The germline gives CDR1 SGDLS, CDR2 YYNGEE. V lost 3 bases and J 6 bases, leaving 19 bases between the germline ends. This CDR3 spans 15 amino acids. The CDR3 region is CASSAGSGSLREQYF. CDR3 nucleotides: TGTGCCAGCAGCGCGGGGTCGGGAAGTTTGCGCGAGCAGTACTTC.

This clone was seen a few times. The genes are TRBV3-1 (or the pseudogene TRBV3-2) and TRBJ1-2; the D is unclear. V dropped 5 bases and J dropped 0 bases, with 10 bases sitting between them. Germline CDR1 LGHDT, CDR2 YNNKEL (reference sequence). The CDR3 has 14 residues. The CDR3 DNA follows: TGTGCCAGCAGCAGCGTTAACTCTAACTATGGCTACACCTTC. This gives the protein CASSSVNSNYGYTF.

The chain joins TRBV11-2 to TRBJ2-1, with TRBD1 as a possible D gene (5 bases). The germline CDR1 and CDR2 sequences are SGHAT and FQNNGV. V gave up 5 bases and J gave up 4 bases, with 9 bases separating them. This CDR3 is 13 amino acids long. The CDR3 nucleotides read TGTGCCAGCAGCCAAAGACAGTACAATGAGCAGTTCTTC. This codes for CASSQRQYNEQFF.

The chain couples TRBV18 to TRBJ1-3, with D perhaps TRBD1 (6 bases). The CDR3 runs to 15 residues. The V end lost 6 bases, the J end lost 2 bases, and 14 bases lay between the germline ends. Germline lookup yields CDR1 KGHSH and CDR2 LQKENI. DNA for the CDR3: TGTGCCAGCTCCCTCGGGACACCGGCTGGAAACACCATATATTTT. It encodes CASSLGTPAGNTIYF.

The V gene is TRBV3-1 (or the pseudogene TRBV3-2), the J gene TRBJ2-1; D is unresolved. V gave up 4 bases and J gave up 2 bases, with 15 bases separating them. This CDR3 has 16 residues. Germline-derived CDR1 and CDR2 are LGHDT and YNNKEL (reference sequence). The CDR3 protein is CASSPRPLLTYNEQFF. In DNA, the CDR3 is TGTGCCAGCAGCCCCCGCCCCCTATTAACCTACAATGAGCAGTTCTTC.

The V gene is TRBV7-3, the J gene TRBJ2-2; 7 bases line up with TRBD1. The CDR3 has 15 residues. V lost 4 bases and J lost 5; bases outside the gene matches: 7. Germline V gene data show CDR1 as SGHTA and CDR2 as FQGTGA. CDR3 DNA sequence: TGTGCCAGCAGCTCACAGGGGTGGGGTACCGGGGAGCTGTTTTTT. Translation: CASSSQGWGTGELFF.

The rearrangement joins TRBV6-4 to TRBJ2-5, with 12 bases lining up with TRBD2. Unmatched junction bases numbered 15, after V lost 8 bases and J lost 2 bases. The CDR3 spans 18 residues. Germline V lookup: CDR1 MRHNA, CDR2 SNTAGT. CDR3 in amino acids: CASASRLGLAGKQETQYF. The CDR3 nucleotides are TGTGCCAGCGCATCGAGACTGGGACTAGCGGGTAAACAAGAGACCCAGTACTTC.

This clone was seen just once. This chain uses TRBV6-2 or TRBV6-3 with TRBJ2-7, with 7 bases identical to TRBD1. The CDR3 is 14 residues long. From germline, CDR1 is MNHEY and CDR2 SVGEGT. The trim removed 2 bases at V and 3 bases at J, leaving 4 bases unmatched. This CDR3 reads CASSYRGRIYEQYF. The CDR3 DNA follows: TGTGCCAGCAGTTACAGGGGGCGCATCTACGAGCAGTACTTC.

V is TRBV7-3 and J is TRBJ2-3, with 9 bases lining up with TRBD2. V lost 5 bases and J lost 0; bases outside the gene matches: 6. Germline CDR1 is SGHTA and CDR2 is FQGTGA. This CDR3 has 16 amino acids. The CDR3 region is CASSPIAGASTDTQYF. The CDR3 DNA sequence: TGTGCCAGCAGCCCGATAGCGGGAGCCAGCACAGATACGCAGTATTTT.

The V call is TRBV10-1, the J call TRBJ1-1; D is unclear. Trimming took off 3 bases at V and 5 bases at J, with 19 bases between the two ends. This CDR3 comprises 16 residues. CDR1 is WNHNN and CDR2 is SYGVQD in the germline V gene (reference sequence). The CDR3 loop reads CASSDGAGGLRTEAFF. CDR3 in DNA: TGCGCCAGCAGTGATGGTGCGGGCGGGCTGAGAACTGAAGCTTTCTTT.

The chain combines TRBV19 with TRBJ2-3, with D possibly TRBD2 on 5 matching bases. V was pared by 7 bases and J by 2 bases, with 13 bases between. CDR3 length: 14 residues. Germline V lookup: CDR1 LNHDA, CDR2 SQIVND (reference sequence). For the CDR3, the DNA is TGTGCCAGTAAGAGGGATGCCACCACAGATACGCAGTATTTT. It translates to CASKRDATTDTQYF.

The rearrangement links TRBV7-2 to TRBJ2-5, with D maybe TRBD1 (6 bases). The V gene's germline CDR1 is SGHTA and CDR2 FQGNSA. V was shortened by 5 bases and J by 5 bases, with 18 bases between the two germline ends. This CDR3 spans 15 amino acids. The CDR3 nucleotides are TGTGCCAGCAGCCAAACCCCGAACAGGGAGGAGACCCAGTACTTC. Residues: CASSQTPNREETQYF.

The chain recombines TRBV5-6 with TRBJ2-7, with D maybe TRBD2 (6 bases). V dropped 5 bases and J dropped 3 bases, with 24 bases sitting between them. This CDR3 is built from 17 residues. Germline lookup yields CDR1 SGHDT and CDR2 YYEEEE. In DNA form, the CDR3 reads TGTGCCAGCAGTTACTGGCGGGGAGCTCCAGAAGGCTACGAGCAGTACTTC. This encodes CASSYWRGAPEGYEQYF.

The chain recombines TRBV13 with TRBJ1-2, with D unresolved. V was cut by 5 bases and J by 1 base, with 8 bases left in between. Germline CDR1 and CDR2: PRHDT and FYEKMQ (reference sequence). The CDR3 has 13 amino acids. The CDR3 loop reads CASSPQNNYGYTF. CDR3 bases: TGTGCCAGCAGCCCACAGAATAACTATGGCTACACCTTC.

The chain links TRBV29-1 to TRBJ1-3; no clear D. Germline-derived CDR1 and CDR2 are SQVTM and ANQGSEA. Trimming stripped 1 base from V and 0 bases from J, with 13 bases between. The CDR3 contains 16 residues. The CDR3 DNA is TGCAGCGTTGAAGGGTCCTCTACTACCTCTGGAAACACCATATATTTT. This encodes CSVEGSSTTSGNTIYF.

The chain employs TRBV5-4 and TRBJ2-7; the D is unclear. The CDR3 is 13 residues long. Trimming left V 5 bases short and J 2 bases short, with 11 bases between. From germline, CDR1 is SGHNT and CDR2 YYREEE (reference sequence). CDR3 amino acids: CASSLEETYEQYF. The CDR3 DNA reads TGTGCCAGCAGTCTTGAGGAGACCTACGAGCAGTACTTC.